The sequence of this T cell receptor beta chain was determined in a study of T cells in Graves' hyperthyroidism and ophthalmopathy. Patients counted as stable if ophthalmopathy did not develop within 18 months. Reasons for excluding patients were uncontrolled infection, other autoimmune disease, pregnancy or lactation. This CDR3 has 14 amino acids. V lost 5 bases and J 6 bases, leaving 14 bases between the germline ends. CDR1 is KGHDR, CDR2 SFDVKD, per germline. This clonotype was picked up one time. RNA transcripts served as the template for amplifying TCR beta CDR3 regions. HTBI primers were used for first-round RT-PCR of the TCR CDR3. TCRdb itself ran the multiplex PCR reads through MiXCR, one entry per CDR3 protein. This table has 600,000 to 900,000 distinct CDR3 sequences, roughly 17% appearing once.

This chain connects TRBV24-1 to TRBJ2-3; D remains ambiguous. Sequencing was done on a sample of blood. The source is a man younger than 35 with Graves' hyperthyroidism. The CDR3 nucleotides read TGTGCCACCAGTGTGTCCCGTCGGTCGGATACGCAGTATTTT. This gives the protein CATSVSRRSDTQYF.